The 20 T cell receptor beta chains below all came from one sample that was sequenced in a study of blood T cells in healthy people across ages. A second PCR, run for roughly 7 to 11 cycles, used a sample-barcoded 5' primer plus a J-beta primer mix. One entry per CDR3 protein, called by TCRdb with MiXCR from the 5' RACE reads. The profile shows about 670,000 distinct CDR3 sequences, 52% of them singletons. The specimen sequenced was blood. Receptors were obtained from a woman older than 75 in good health.

Concerning this clonotype: A much larger clone lies a single base off, so this may be a read error. The chain uses TRBV7-2 and TRBJ2-1; 11 positions match TRBD1. V was clipped by 5 bases and J by 10 bases; unmatched bases: 10. The CDR3 is made up of 15 amino acids. Germline lookup yields CDR1 SGHTA and CDR2 FQGNSA. The CDR3: CASSLRTGGVREQFF. The CDR3 nucleotides are TGTGCCAGCAGCCTTCGGACAGGGGGCGTCAGAGAGCAGTTCTTC.

This clonotype was picked up one time. A much larger clonotype is one base distant, so this may be a read error. The J gene is TRBJ2-1, the V gene TRBV20-1; 7 nucleotides line up with TRBD1. The germline gives CDR1 DFQATT, CDR2 SNEGSKA (reference sequence). V lost 0 bases and J lost 4; bases outside the gene matches: 9. The CDR3 spans 16 residues. CDR3 amino acids: CSARDQEGAKYNEQFF. For the CDR3, the DNA is TGCAGTGCTAGAGATCAAGAGGGGGCAAAGTACAATGAGCAGTTCTTC.

The rearrangement joins TRBV6-1 to TRBJ1-5; D uncertain. The CDR3 consists of 15 residues. The germline V gene encodes CDR1 MNHNS and CDR2 SASEGT. V shed 1 base and J shed 3 bases, with 10 bases lying between them. DNA for the CDR3: TGTGCCAGCAGTGAAGTCACGGTTCCCAATCAGCCCCAGCATTTT. It encodes CASSEVTVPNQPQHF.

This clonotype was recorded a few times. At one end, the junction sequence differs from germline, possibly due to a read error. The chain has TRBV20-1 and TRBJ2-1; 10 nucleotides agree with TRBD2. The germline gives CDR1 DFQATT, CDR2 SNEGSKA (reference sequence). The CDR3 length is 16 residues. In DNA, the CDR3 is TGCAGTGTTAGAGATACCAGCGGGAGGGTAGGTCATGAGCAGTTCTTC. This encodes CSVRDTSGRVGHEQFF.

This clonotype came up many times. The chain is built from TRBV5-1 and TRBJ2-1; D is perhaps TRBD2 (5 bases). There are 15 residues in the CDR3. The V end lost 4 bases, the J end lost 6 bases, and 17 bases lay between the germline ends. CDR1 and CDR2 (germline): SGHRS, YFSETQ. The CDR3 is CASSPDPGTFNEQFF. CDR3 DNA sequence: TGCGCCAGCAGCCCGGATCCGGGAACTTTCAATGAGCAGTTCTTC.

This clonotype was picked up many times. The rearrangement links TRBV5-1 to TRBJ2-3; 7 bases match TRBD2. Germline assignment: CDR1 SGHRS and CDR2 YFSETQ. The CDR3 consists of 16 residues. Losses at the gene ends were 4 bases for V and 6 bases for J; bases not matched to a gene: 14. In DNA, the CDR3 is TGCGCCAGCAGCGCGGGGGACTCTGCGGTAGTTGATACGCAGTATTTT. Its translation is CASSAGDSAVVDTQYF.

A note on this clonotype: A much larger clone lies one base from this, so it may be a read error. This chain links TRBV15 with TRBJ2-3, with 10 bases that match TRBD2. From germline, CDR1 is LNHNV and CDR2 YYDKDF (reference sequence). This CDR3 has 15 residues. Unmatched junction bases numbered 0, after V lost 2 bases and J lost 1 base. The CDR3: CATSRLAGGTDTQYF. DNA of the CDR3: TGTGCCACCAGCAGACTAGCGGGGGGCACAGATACGCAGTATTTT. Full variable domain (remainder filled in from reference TRBV15 and TRBJ2-3): DAMVIQNPRYQVTQFGKPVTLSCSQTLNHNVMYWYQQKSSQAPKLLFHYYDKDFNNEADTPDNFQSRRPNTSFCFLDIRSPGLGDTAMYLCATSRLAGGTDTQYFGPGTRLTVL.

This rearrangement joins TRBV12-3 or TRBV12-4 to TRBJ2-5; perhaps TRBD1 as D (6 bases). The assigned J gene may be wrong: the sequence end matches TRBJ2-7 better. The CDR3 has 12 residues. The CDR3 here is CASSLLGGEQYF. The CDR3, as DNA: TGTGCCAGCAGTTTATTAGGGGGCGAGCAGTACTTC.

As to this clonotype: A junction boundary mismatches the germline segment, possibly from a read error. The J gene is TRBJ2-1, the V gene TRBV4-2; a possible D gene is TRBD1 (5 bases). Germline CDR1 LGHNA, CDR2 YNFKEQ. CDR3 length: 17 amino acids. CDR3 amino acids: CASSQAQVAGSYNEQFF. The CDR3 DNA reads TGTGCCAGCAGCCAAGCCCAGGTAGCAGGGTCCTACAACGAGCAGTTCTTC.

This clonotype has a handful of counts. V gene TRBV6-8 combines with J gene TRBJ2-5; a possible D gene is TRBD1 (6 bases). The CDR3 spans 15 residues. The V and J ends lost 6 bases and 1 base respectively, with 15 bases between them. The germline CDR1 and CDR2 sequences are MNHGY and SAAAGT. DNA of the CDR3: TGTGCCAGCAGCTACCCCCGGGACACCCAAGAGACCCAGTACTTC. As protein: CASSYPRDTQETQYF.

At least ten counts were recorded for this clonotype. V usage is TRBV9 and J usage is TRBJ1-2; 8 bases are shared with TRBD1. Per germline, CDR1 SGDLS and CDR2 YYNGEE. J gave up 1 base and V 4 bases, and 6 bases lay outside the gene matches. The CDR3 has 15 amino acids. CDR3 protein: CASSRGTGFNYGYTF. CDR3 coding DNA: TGTGCCAGCAGCAGAGGGACAGGATTTAACTATGGCTACACCTTC.

The V call is TRBV27, the J call TRBJ1-2; possibly TRBD1 for D (6 bases). CDR3 size: 15 residues. The germline gives CDR1 MNHEY, CDR2 SMNVEV (reference sequence). V was clipped by 4 bases and J by 8 bases, with 20 bases between them. The CDR3 spells CASSSLQGGGSGYTF. The CDR3 bases are TGTGCCAGCAGTTCGTTACAGGGAGGGGGAAGCGGCTACACCTTC.

This clonotype was observed at least ten times. J is TRBJ2-1 and V is TRBV15; D gene ambiguous. This CDR3 contains 14 residues. Looked up from germline, CDR1 is LNHNV and CDR2 is YYDKDF (reference sequence). V dropped 3 bases and J dropped 6 bases, with 12 bases sitting between them. As DNA, the CDR3 is TGTGCCACCAGCAGGGGTTTCCAACTCAATGAGCAGTTCTTC. Residues: CATSRGFQLNEQFF.

The chain joins TRBV9 to TRBJ2-5; tentatively, D is TRBD1 (6 bases). This CDR3 comprises 15 residues. Deletions cut 3 bases from V and 11 bases from J, with 23 bases between. Germline assignment: CDR1 SGDLS and CDR2 YYNGEE. CDR3 residues: CASSAHLQGPDEQYF. DNA of the CDR3: TGTGCCAGCAGCGCCCATTTACAGGGTCCTGATGAGCAGTACTTC.

This clonotype was observed a handful of times. This chain links TRBV7-2 with TRBJ1-5; 9 bases line up with TRBD1. The junction had 3 bases not matched to a gene; V was cut back by 5 bases and J by 7 bases. Germline CDR1 and CDR2: SGHTA and FQGNSA. The CDR3 covers 13 residues. The CDR3 is CASSPQGAQPQHF. The CDR3 DNA follows: TGTGCCAGCAGCCCACAGGGGGCGCAGCCCCAGCATTTT.

CDR3: CASSSQPKGSQYF. In nucleotides, the CDR3 is TGTGCCAGCAGCTCACAGCCCAAGGGGTCCCAGTACTTC. V gene TRBV9 combines with J gene TRBJ2-5, with a weak D call TRBD1 (5 bases). Trimming removed 4 bases from V and 9 bases from J, with 16 bases in between. CDR1 is SGDLS and CDR2 is YYNGEE in the germline V gene. The CDR3 is 13 residues long.

V is TRBV12-3 or TRBV12-4 and J is TRBJ2-1, with D possibly matching TRBD1 (5 bases). There are 18 residues in the CDR3. Trimming pared 3 bases from V and 2 bases from J, leaving 20 bases between. The DNA for the CDR3 is TGTGCCAGCAGTTTCAGGGTGCAATTCTTTCGTCCCTACAATGAGCAGTTCTTC. Protein sequence: CASSFRVQFFRPYNEQFF.

The rearrangement joins TRBV5-1 to TRBJ1-2; D perhaps matches TRBD1 (6 bases). This CDR3 spans 13 amino acids. Germline CDR1 reads SGHRS; CDR2 reads YFSETQ. Trimming took off 5 bases at V and 2 bases at J, with 10 bases between the two ends. Here the CDR3 DNA reads TGCGCCAGCAGAAACAGGGACAACTATGGCTACACCTTC. It encodes CASRNRDNYGYTF. The full variable domain, completed using reference TRBV5-1 and TRBJ1-2, is KAGVTQTPRYLIKTRGQQVTLSCSPISGHRSVSWYQQTPGQGLQFLFEYFSETQRNKGNFPGRFSGRQFSNSRSEMNVSTLELGDSALYLCASRNRDNYGYTFGSGTRLTVV.

A word on this clonotype: A much larger clone sits a single nucleotide away, making a read error possible. The chain uses TRBV25-1 and TRBJ2-1; no firm D call. CDR3 length: 15 residues. V gave up 6 bases and J gave up 2 bases, with 14 bases separating them. CDR1 and CDR2 (germline): MGHDK, SYGVNS. The DNA for the CDR3 is TGTGCCAGCAGGTCCACGGGCAGGACCTACAATGAGCAGTTCTTC. It codes for CASRSTGRTYNEQFF.

This sequence joins TRBV30 and TRBJ2-5; 7 bases map to TRBD2. The CDR3 sequence is 14 residues long. V was pared by 4 bases and J by 11 bases, with 16 bases of the junction left unmatched. CDR1 and CDR2 (germline): GTSNPN, SVGIG (reference sequence). The CDR3 reads CAWNPLAAYNEQYF. In DNA, the CDR3 is TGTGCCTGGAATCCGCTAGCGGCCTACAATGAGCAGTACTTC.